Sequencing of this T cell receptor (beta chain) was carried out in a study of regulatory T cells in long-lasting Graves disease (dated by TCRdb to 2020 to 2022). Turning to the overall study: In the newly diagnosed Graves' disease group, patients had been taking antithyroid drugs for less than 3 months. This study used TCR sequencing and RNA sequencing of peripheral blood to compare persistent Graves' disease patients against newly diagnosed Graves' disease patients. The study was registered as a clinical trial and conducted in China. TCR sequencing covered some 13 persistent and approximately 20 newly diagnosed Graves' disease patients, 33 samples in total.

Findings and caveats that apply to the study as a whole: The small sample size was acknowledged by the authors as a limitation that may reduce accuracy. The study examined only peripheral blood because the primary lesion, thyroid tissue, could not be accessed. A larger number of public clonotypes was shared among persistent patients (approximately 2,600) than among newly diagnosed patients (about 990). Lower TCR Shannon entropy and fewer highly expanded clones were observed in persistent Graves' disease patients than in newly diagnosed patients, which suggested clonal expansion. Persistent disease showed preferential use of TRBV28, TRBJ1-2 and TRBJ2-5, whereas newly diagnosed disease favored TRBV20-1 and TRBJ2-1. Sequencing and analysis were limited to the TCR beta chain.

Libraries came from multiplex PCR. This sample was sequenced with an Illumina HiSeq 4000. CDR3 regions were amplified by Arm-PCR with iRepertoire HTBI primers to construct TCR beta libraries. PCR products were gel purified before sequencing. Concerning the study's data processing: Gene usage analysis of CDR3 amino acid clonotypes used the 62 TRBV and about 14 TRBJ segments found across samples. Filtered high-quality paired reads were merged into contigs using COPE and FqMerger. BLAST was used to align contigs to IMGT TRBV, TRBD and TRBJ reference genes, and CDR3 was defined according to IMGT. Clonotypes above 0.1% frequency were classified as highly expanded clones. Shannon entropy served as the measure of repertoire diversity, while the Gini coefficient captured V-J evenness. Clonotypes shared by more than one individual were considered public. Clones were called with MiXCR by TCRdb after fastp trimmed the public reads at Q25, and only in-frame beta chains were retained. Records with the same CDR3 protein are collapsed into one entry carrying the most frequent genes and DNA. The V and J calls and clone size come from TCRdb's table, not from the authors' own analysis. The sample profile shows approximately 540,000 distinct CDR3 sequences; around 12% of them were found once. Of the sample, 8% to 10% is held by the ten largest clones.

This clonotype was counted many times. No cognate antigen has been identified for it. Base qualities were left out, and no much larger clone turns up one base away. CDR1 and CDR2, per the germline V gene (reference sequence), are MNHEY and SMNVEV. The CDR3 runs 14 amino acids, cysteine and phenylalanine included. Of all the DNA, just the CDR3 is kept, 42 bases in frame from base 1. V loses 5 bases of germline sequence and J loses 10 bases, and the interval between the two ends is 15 bases. The time point label corresponds to: newly diagnosed GD, antithyroid drugs for less than 3 months. For both TCR sequencing and RNA sequencing, RNA was extracted from PBMCs using TRIzol. Graves' disease was diagnosed according to American Thyroid Association guidelines. Patients were recruited from an endocrinology department in Xi'an, China. From each patient, 8 to 10 milliliters of peripheral blood was collected into an EDTA anticoagulant tube. Ficoll Paque Plus density gradient separation was used to isolate PBMCs, and no further T cell sorting was performed. An Agilent 2100 Bioanalyzer and agarose gel were used to check RNA quality, and a NanoDrop 2000 was used to measure RNA concentration.

This sample was shared with a second study, whose subject was T cells in Graves' hyperthyroidism and ophthalmopathy. As the second study states: Stable Graves' hyperthyroidism was defined as the absence of progression to ophthalmopathy over 18 months of follow-up. Hyperthyroidism patients were newly diagnosed, with disease duration under 2 months, and aged 18 to 65 years. The study excluded patients with uncontrolled infections, other autoimmune diseases, pregnancy or lactation. Diagnoses were based on clinical symptoms, serum thyroxine and TRAb, thyroid ultrasound and orbital computed tomography. The TCR CDR3 was subjected to a first round of RT-PCR using the HTBI primer set and the Qiagen OneStep RT-PCR kit. Most expanded thyroid clonotypes (frequency above 0.001) were also found in blood, which suggests that blood repertoires may mirror thyroid immune responses. A 13 V-J signature model separated ophthalmopathy from stable hyperthyroidism, with 87.88% sensitivity and 81% to 83% specificity in cross-validation and 80%/75% in testing. In validation, the model predicted progression to ophthalmopathy a median of about 6.5 months before onset, with approximately 71% sensitivity and roughly 79% specificity. TCR V-J signatures able to tell the groups apart were searched for in a discovery cohort of some 97 patients, of whom more than 40 had Graves' ophthalmopathy and some 60 had stable Graves' hyperthyroidism. An independent validation cohort of about 20 hyperthyroidism patients and 15 or so patients who later progressed to ophthalmopathy tested prospective prediction of ophthalmopathy. For training and testing, the 100 or so patients in the discovery cohort were randomly divided in a 7:3 ratio. In addition, the study compared T-cell repertoires in thyroid tissue and in blood from roughly six Graves' hyperthyroidism patients. After sampling, hyperthyroidism patients received methimazole starting at 30 mg daily, and ophthalmopathy patients received high-dose intravenous methylprednisolone. The libraries were constructed in a second round of multiplex PCR and then size-selected and purified. Paired-end sequencing of the libraries was performed with 100 bp reads on an Illumina HiSeq2000. SOAPnuke was used to process the raw data, removing reads that contained adapters or uncalled bases, had a mean Phred below 15, or lacked an exact match to the constant primer or identifier. COPE v1.2.5 was used to merge the high-quality paired reads, and each unique nucleotide sequence was defined as a clonotype. MiTCR v1.1 was used to align the clonotypes against IMGT TRBV, TRBD and TRBJ reference segments. Analysis was restricted to V-J combinations with a frequency above 0.0001, which covered about 99% of repertoires. The TCS score was defined as the ratio of F50 (clonal expansion) to E x V (chaos), calculated using BLOSUM62-based TCRdist between CDR3 peptides within each V-J. Welch's t-statistics and random forest reduced 514 V-J features to about 13, which were used in a naive Bayes classifier (R e1071). Sample size was not statistically predetermined, and investigators were not blinded to group allocation. The paper reports TCR Vbeta CDR3 sequencing of some 140 peripheral blood samples: 43 ophthalmopathy, roughly 74 hyperthyroidism and around 17 progressor patients.

The TCR was taken from a woman between 25 and 40 years old with Graves disease. Donor details come from another sample of the same person, matched by shared clones. Sequencing was performed on peripheral blood mononuclear cells (PBMCs), taken at new diagnosis, from a patient treated with antithyroid drugs. The rearranged chain carries TRBV27 and TRBJ1-6, with no reliable assignment of the D segment. DNA sequence: TGTGCCAGCAGTCTCCGGGATCAAAGATCACCCCTCCACTTT. Translated, this is CASSLRDQRSPLHF.